This T cell receptor beta chain was found in a study of T cells in Graves' hyperthyroidism and ophthalmopathy. V was pared by 5 bases and J by 4 bases, with 20 bases between. Per germline, CDR1 SGHAT and CDR2 FQNNGV. The CDR3 loop spans 16 amino acids. The CDR3 regions of TCR beta were amplified from RNA transcripts. HTBI primers drove first-round RT-PCR of the TCR CDR3. Using its own MiXCR run on the multiplex PCR reads, TCRdb lists one record per CDR3 protein. The profile covers about 770,000 distinct CDR3 sequences, with over 15% appearing a single time and 16% taken by the ten largest. The source material was blood. The chain has TRBV11-2 and TRBJ1-1; D may be TRBD1 (5 bases). This receptor was identified in a woman between 50 and 59 years old with Graves' hyperthyroidism that later progressed to Graves' ophthalmopathy. CDR3 in DNA: TGTGCCAGCAGCACCCTCCGGACACCTTTCTCCACTGAAGCTTTCTTT. Protein: CASSTLRTPFSTEAFF.